Reported below is one TCR beta chain. As yet, its antigen is unknown. Per the germline V gene, CDR1 is LGHDT and CDR2 is YNNKEL (reference sequence). The CDR3 loop spans 16 amino acids. V dropped 2 bases and J dropped 2; count of bases not matched to a gene: 3. Library preparation for TCR beta used quantitative 5'-RACE with molecular barcodes. TCRdb redid the calling of the 5' RACE reads with MiXCR, one entry per CDR3 protein. The sample consists of 200,000 to 250,000 distinct CDR3 sequences, about 10% of them appearing once. The record originates from a study of CD8 T cells in ankylosing spondylitis. Study-wide results and limits: Clones linked with disease were CD8+ and fairly uncommon in the peripheral blood. Within matched ankylosing spondylitis synovial fluid, disease-linked clones were reportedly significantly enriched. A TCR beta motif made of fewer than ten highly homologous variants seemed typical of ankylosing spondylitis blood.

This sequence was found in a male donor with ankylosing spondylitis or in good health (not recorded which). Sequencing was carried out using blood, either unsorted or a sorted T cell fraction (not recorded which). The rearrangement links TRBV3-1 to TRBJ2-1; 10 bases fit TRBD2. As DNA, the CDR3 is TGTGCCAGCAGCCAACAAAGCGGGGGGGCCTACAATGAGCAGTTCTTC. Translating it yields CASSQQSGGAYNEQFF.